These 11 T cell receptor beta chains originate from one sample sequenced in a study of CD4 and CD8 cells across lung adenocarcinoma regions. TCRdb analysed the PCR reads with MiXCR anew, one entry per CDR3 protein. The sample lists several thousand distinct CDR3 sequences, 55% to 60% occurring once. The sequenced material came from CD4+ T cells from the center of a lung tumor. The receptors come from a female donor with lung adenocarcinoma. The CD4 and CD8 labels of this study may be unreliable.

Comments on this clonotype: The germline gene is not matched at one end of the junction; a read error may be the cause. The J gene is TRBJ2-3, the V gene TRBV10-3, with D maybe TRBD2 (7 bases). This CDR3 has 14 residues. Germline CDR1 and CDR2: ENHRY and SYGVKD. CDR3 sequence: CGTRGAGDTDTQYF. The CDR3 DNA is TGCGGCACCCGGGGGGCGGGGGACACAGATACGCAGTATTTC.

This clonotype was observed a few times. J is TRBJ2-2 and V is TRBV4-1; 7 bases line up with TRBD1. Germline CDR1 and CDR2: MGHRA and YSYEKL. This CDR3 has 15 amino acids. V was pared by 2 bases and J by 4 bases, with 4 bases of the junction left unmatched. The CDR3 reads CASSQPTGSTGELFF. The CDR3 DNA follows: TGCGCCAGCAGCCAACCGACAGGGAGCACCGGGGAGCTGTTTTTT.

This chain uses TRBV10-3 with TRBJ2-6, with TRBD2 matching 16 bases. CDR1 is ENHRY, CDR2 SYGVKD, per germline. J lost 1 base, V lost 10 bases, and 7 bases had no gene match. The CDR3 extends over 18 amino acids. The CDR3 nucleotides read TGTGCCACAACGGGACTAGCGGGAGGGGGGTCTGGGGCCAACGTCCTGACTTTC. Amino acid sequence: CATTGLAGGGSGANVLTF.

This chain links TRBV7-2 with TRBJ2-3; tentatively, D is TRBD2 (7 bases). This CDR3 region has 14 residues. V was pared by 5 bases and J by 3 bases, with 12 bases between. The germline CDR1 and CDR2 sequences are SGHTA and FQGNSA. Here the CDR3 reads CASSGGRGTDTQYF. DNA for the CDR3: TGTGCCAGCAGCGGGGGGAGGGGGACAGATACGCAGTATTTT.

The rearrangement joins TRBV7-6 to TRBJ1-3; perhaps TRBD1 as D (5 bases). Looked up from germline, CDR1 is SGHVS and CDR2 is FNYEAQ. Trimming pared 3 bases from V and 4 bases from J, leaving 16 bases between. This CDR3 is built from 16 residues. The CDR3 sequence: CASSLEGAKGGNTIYF. The CDR3 DNA reads as TGTGCCAGCAGCTTGGAAGGGGCAAAAGGGGGAAACACCATATATTTT.

V usage is TRBV6-1 and J usage is TRBJ2-4, with 8 bases identical to TRBD1. The DNA end is more similar to TRBJ2-1, so the J call may be wrong. The germline V gene encodes CDR1 MNHNS and CDR2 SASEGT. The CDR3 contains 17 residues. In DNA, the CDR3 is TGTGCCAGCAGTGAAGAAGGCCATAGACAGGGGATGGACGAGCAGTTCTTC. This encodes CASSEEGHRQGMDEQFF.

The gene calls are TRBV6-1 and TRBJ2-1; 9 bases line up with TRBD2. This CDR3 comprises 16 residues. J lost 4 bases, V lost 0 bases, and 4 bases had no gene match. The germline CDR1 and CDR2 sequences are MNHNS and SASEGT. CDR3 coding DNA: TGTGCCAGCAGTGAAGCCGGGACTAGCTTTTACAATGAGCAGTTCTTC. Its translation is CASSEAGTSFYNEQFF.

This clonotype was found a few times. The chain has TRBV7-3 and TRBJ2-3; 7 bases line up with TRBD1. CDR3 size: 13 residues. With V trimmed by 5 bases and J by 4 bases, 3 bases remained unmatched. Germline values: CDR1 SGHTA, CDR2 FQGTGA. CDR3 region: CASSQTGPDTQYF. Written as DNA, the CDR3 is TGTGCCAGCAGCCAGACAGGGCCAGATACGCAGTATTTT.

Details on this clonotype: At one end the junction does not follow the germline gene, possibly because of a read error. The chain employs TRBV19 and TRBJ2-2, with 8 bases that match TRBD2. The CDR3 contains 20 residues. From germline, CDR1 is LNHDA and CDR2 SQIVND (reference sequence). CDR3 nucleotide sequence: TGTGCCAGTAGCATAGGAGCGGGAGAAACCGGAGGGTTGCGGTCCGGGGAGCTGTTTTTT. Protein product: CASSIGAGETGGLRSGELFF.

This clonotype was counted a single time. Germline and junction disagree at one end, which may indicate a read error. The J gene is TRBJ2-3, the V gene TRBV6-1, with no clear D. From germline, CDR1 is MNHNS and CDR2 SASEGT. The CDR3 runs 14 residues. CDR3 nucleotides: TGTGCGAGCATCTGGTCGGGTGAGGCAGATACGCAGTACTTT. Translating gives CASIWSGEADTQYF.

With regard to this clonotype: Relative to the germline gene, one junction end is altered; a read error may explain this. The rearrangement links TRBV6-1 to TRBJ2-4, with a tentative D call TRBD2 (5 bases). CDR1 is MNHNS and CDR2 is SASEGT in the germline V gene. This CDR3 comprises 14 residues. The CDR3 DNA is TGTGCCAGCAGTGAAAACCCGGGGATAGATATTCAGTATTTC. It codes for CASSENPGIDIQYF.